This TCR beta chain was observed in a study of blood T cell repertoires in COVID-19. The study assigned cohorts using participant-reported clinical history. Libraries were prepared by immunoSEQ multiplex PCR; TCRdb keeps only in-frame clonotypes and omits some of them. The sample includes 150,000 to 200,000 clones, 80% to 90% of them seen just once. Trimming cost V 4 bases and J 8 bases; bases outside gene matches: 5. This CDR3 spans 14 amino acids. Germline lookup yields CDR1 LNHNV and CDR2 YYDKDF (reference sequence). This sequence was found in a woman in her forties or fifties who had recovered from COVID-19. The rearrangement links TRBV15 to TRBJ2-1; TRBD2 matches 10 bases. Specimen: PBMCs or T cells enriched from blood (not recorded which). The CDR3 DNA sequence: TGTGCCACCAGCATACTAGCGGGGATTCATGAGCAGTTCTTC. Its protein is CATSILAGIHEQFF.